This T cell receptor beta chain was observed in a study of blood T cell repertoires in COVID-19. Study-level information: Spain, Italy and the United States supplied samples that represented acute and convalescent COVID-19. In each case, the material was cDNA or gDNA derived from T cells, B-cell-depleted T cells, or PBMCs.

Germline V gene sequence: CDR1 LGHDT, CDR2 YNNKEL (reference sequence). CDR3 length: 15 amino acids. V shed 4 bases and J shed 5 bases, with 17 bases lying between them. Methods used by the authors: Estimation of nucleated cell counts was performed using reference gene primer amplification. Here immunoSEQ multiplex PCR was the method, and the copy in TCRdb shows in-frame clones only, minus some. Clone size and the V and J calls come from that table; the DNA yielded D and trimming. The profile covers over 200,000 clones, with under 85% appearing a single time and about 2% taken by the ten largest. The recovered donors of Cohort 3 showed two negative PCRs, clearance, or symptom resolution.

The receptor was derived from a man between 60 and 70 years old who had recovered from COVID-19. Material for sequencing was PBMCs or T cells enriched from blood (not recorded which). This sequence joins TRBV3-1 (or the pseudogene TRBV3-2) and TRBJ1-2; a weak D match, TRBD1 (6 bases). The CDR3 bases are TGTGCCAGCAGCCTACTACCCGGGACACTTTATGGCTACACCTTC. Protein: CASSLLPGTLYGYTF.